This note documents a single T cell receptor (beta chain) sequence. The record originates from a study of blood T cell repertoires in COVID-19. At the level of the study: PBMCs, B-cell-depleted T cells, or T cells provided the cDNA or gDNA that made up the material.

TCRdb keeps only in-frame clones here, not all; method: immunoSEQ multiplex PCR. The profile shows a few hundred thousand clones, around 90% of them singletons. V was shortened by 0 bases and J by 2 bases, with 7 bases between the two germline ends. This CDR3 is 15 amino acids long. Germline V CDR1 and CDR2: LNHNV, YYDKDF (reference sequence). Sequenced material: peripheral blood. This sequence joins TRBV15 and TRBJ2-2; D remains unclear. The source of this sequence is a man aged 18-30 years with COVID-19, enrolled during active disease. The CDR3 DNA is TGTGCCACCAGCAGAGATTTGAGTAACACCGGGGAGCTGTTTTTT. It yields the protein CATSRDLSNTGELFF.